These 25 T cell receptor beta chains were all obtained from the same sample, sequenced in a study of T-cell reconstitution after alpha-beta-depleted transplantation in children. It was with unique molecular identifiers that the TCRbeta library was prepared. MiXCR, applied by TCRdb to the PCR reads, yields one record per CDR3 protein. The profile covers about 500,000 distinct CDR3 sequences, with approximately 32% appearing a single time and around 2.5% taken by the ten largest. Sequencing was performed on PBMCs from the stem cell graft donor, taken from the stem cell graft. These receptors were taken from a human donor who donated a stem cell graft to a child with aplastic anemia.

A single count supports this clonotype. The chain joins TRBV7-8 to TRBJ2-3; unclear D gene. This CDR3 is built from 13 residues. Germline V gene sequence: CDR1 SGHVS, CDR2 FQNEAQ. The ends were cut back, 4 bases at V and 6 bases at J, with 11 bases in the middle. The CDR3 nucleotides are TGTGCCAGCAGCTCCGCCCTCTCGGATACGCAGTATTTT. Translating gives CASSSALSDTQYF.

The chain joins TRBV6-2 or TRBV6-3 to TRBJ2-7; D tentatively reads TRBD1 or TRBD2 (5 bases each). V was cut by 7 bases and J by 4 bases, with 20 bases left in between. CDR1 MNHEY and CDR2 SVGEGT come from the germline V gene. This CDR3 has 15 amino acids. CDR3 region: CASNSVGTATYEQYF. CDR3 in DNA: TGTGCCAGCAATAGCGTCGGGACGGCTACTTACGAGCAGTACTTC.

This clonotype showed up just a few times. The rearrangement joins TRBV6-4 to TRBJ1-1, with D perhaps matching TRBD1 (5 bases). Germline loops: CDR1 MRHNA, CDR2 SNTAGT. The CDR3 loop spans 12 amino acids. The germline V and J ends were trimmed by 2 bases and 11 bases, with 12 bases remaining between them. CDR3 nucleotides: TGTGCCAGCAGTGACCAGGGATCTGTGGCTTTCTTT. Translated, it gives CASSDQGSVAFF.

The J gene is TRBJ1-2, the V gene TRBV30; TRBD1 aligns across 8 bases. The CDR3 has 19 amino acids. V lost 4 bases, J lost 1 base, and 20 bases stayed unmatched. Germline V gives CDR1 GTSNPN, CDR2 SVGIG (reference sequence). The CDR3 protein is CAWTYQSLFGDRFNYGYTF. The CDR3 bases are TGTGCCTGGACTTACCAGTCCCTTTTTGGGGACAGGTTTAACTATGGCTACACCTTC.

This clonotype showed up just a few times. The gene calls are TRBV5-1 and TRBJ2-7; D might be TRBD2 (5 bases). Between the trimmed V and J ends, which lost 0 bases and 3 bases, there was a span of 16 bases. This CDR3 has 16 amino acids. Per the germline V gene, CDR1 is SGHRS and CDR2 is YFSETQ. CDR3 amino acids: CASSLASSTANYEQYF. CDR3 sequence (DNA): TGCGCCAGCAGCTTGGCTAGCTCCACCGCTAACTACGAGCAGTACTTC.

This clonotype was seen only a few times. J is TRBJ1-3 and V is TRBV20-1, with TRBD1 identical over 7 bases. V was pared by 0 bases and J by 8 bases, with 13 bases of the junction left unmatched. Germline V CDR1 and CDR2: DFQATT, SNEGSKA (reference sequence). The CDR3 is made up of 16 amino acids. In DNA form, the CDR3 reads TGCAGTGCTAGAGATCCGTCGGACAGGTCCCGGGACACCATATATTTT. Its translation is CSARDPSDRSRDTIYF.

This clonotype was counted only a few times. The chain is built from TRBV20-1 and TRBJ2-1, with 8 bases that match TRBD2. CDR3 length equals 15 residues. Germline V gene lookup returns CDR1 DFQATT and CDR2 SNEGSKA (reference sequence). V was pared by 6 bases and J by 10 bases, with 17 bases of the junction left unmatched. CDR3 amino acids: CSASGARPAGVEQFF. CDR3 DNA: TGCAGTGCCAGCGGAGCTCGACCAGCGGGGGTAGAGCAGTTCTTC.

The chain links TRBV11-2 to TRBJ2-1, with 13 positions matching TRBD2. The CDR3 covers 20 residues. In germline, CDR1 is SGHAT, CDR2 FQNNGV. J gave up 2 bases and V 2 bases, and 12 bases lay outside the gene matches. The CDR3 nucleotides read TGTGCCAGCAGCTTATTCCCCACTATACTAGCGGGAGGGCCCTACAATGAGCAGTTCTTC. Translation: CASSLFPTILAGGPYNEQFF.

This clonotype was detected only a few times. The chain combines TRBV4-3 with TRBJ2-1; 8 bases are a match to TRBD2. The germline V gene has CDR1 LGHNA and CDR2 YSLEER. Trimming took 0 bases from V and 4 from J; bases not matched to a gene: 8. The CDR3 loop spans 17 amino acids. The CDR3 is CASSQDGAGGGYNEQFF. The CDR3 DNA sequence: TGCGCCAGCAGCCAAGATGGGGCGGGAGGAGGGTACAATGAGCAGTTCTTC.

This clonotype was seen a handful of times. The chain has TRBV15 and TRBJ2-7; weak D call: TRBD1 (5 bases). The CDR3 is 13 residues long. Germline CDR1 LNHNV, CDR2 YYDKDF (reference sequence). The germline V and J ends were trimmed by 1 base and 3 bases, with 7 bases remaining between them. Here the CDR3 DNA reads TGTGCCACCAGCAGAGCAGGGCGCTACGAGCAGTACGTC. Protein product: CATSRAGRYEQYV.

The rearrangement joins TRBV9 to TRBJ1-4; no firm D call. The CDR3 is made up of 14 amino acids. The germline V gene has CDR1 SGDLS and CDR2 YYNGEE. Deletions cut 2 bases from V and 6 bases from J, with 11 bases between. The CDR3 bases are TGTGCCAGCAGCGTCGGGGTCCAATATGAAAAACTGTTTTTT. Translation: CASSVGVQYEKLFF.

The chain carries TRBV5-6 and TRBJ2-1; either TRBD1 or TRBD2 may supply D (5 bases each). Germline CDR1 is SGHDT and CDR2 is YYEEEE. The CDR3 consists of 13 residues. The V gene lost 4 bases and the J gene lost 8 bases, with 13 bases spanning the gap. CDR3 DNA sequence: TGTGCCAGCAGCCCGTGGGACGTTGATGAGCAGTTCTTC. Its translation is CASSPWDVDEQFF.

J is TRBJ1-2 and V is TRBV11-2, with 7 bases identical to TRBD1. The germline CDR1 and CDR2 sequences are SGHAT and FQNNGV. The CDR3 is 16 residues long. The V and J ends lost 5 bases and 7 bases, in that order; junction bases with no gene match: 16. In DNA, the CDR3 is TGTGCCAGCAGCCTAGCCGGGACAGCCCAGATGGGTGGCTACACCTTC. Its protein is CASSLAGTAQMGGYTF.

With respect to this clonotype: The junction and the germline gene differ at one end; a read error may be behind it. This chain uses TRBV7-2 with TRBJ2-7, with TRBD2 as a possible D gene (6 bases). Germline assignment: CDR1 SGHTA and CDR2 FQGNSA. This CDR3 is built from 14 residues. The CDR3 here is CASSTGTLPYAQYF. CDR3 sequence (DNA): TGTGCCAGCAGCACCGGGACTCTCCCCTACGCGCAGTACTTC. Full variable domain (remainder filled in from reference TRBV7-2 and TRBJ2-7): GAGVSQSPSNKVTEKGKDVELRCDPISGHTALYWYRQSLGQGLEFLIYFQGNSAPDKSGLPSDRFSAERTGGSVSTLTIQRTQQEDSAVYLCASSTGTLPYAQYFGPGTRLTVT.

The chain recombines TRBV19 with TRBJ1-1; TRBD1 might be the D (5 bases). The CDR3 contains 15 residues. Trimming left V 4 bases short and J 0 bases short, with 12 bases between. The germline gives CDR1 LNHDA, CDR2 SQIVND (reference sequence). The CDR3: CASSNRGGLNTEAFF. The CDR3 DNA reads TGTGCCAGTAGTAATCGGGGGGGATTGAACACTGAAGCTTTCTTT.

The chain recombines TRBV7-2 with TRBJ1-5; TRBD1 matches at 8 bases. This CDR3 region has 15 residues. With 4 bases clipped from V and 7 bases from J, the junction kept 9 bases outside the gene matches. Germline CDR1 SGHTA, CDR2 FQGNSA. This CDR3 is CASSSRGLRGQPQHF. Here the CDR3 DNA reads TGTGCCAGCAGCTCCAGGGGGCTTCGTGGACAGCCCCAGCATTTT. Full variable domain (outside the CDR3, taken from reference TRBV7-2 and TRBJ1-5): GAGVSQSPSNKVTEKGKDVELRCDPISGHTALYWYRQSLGQGLEFLIYFQGNSAPDKSGLPSDRFSAERTGGSVSTLTIQRTQQEDSAVYLCASSSRGLRGQPQHFGDGTRLSIL.

This sequence joins TRBV6-1 and TRBJ1-6; the match to TRBD1 covers 7 bases. The CDR3 spans 15 residues. The germline V gene has CDR1 MNHNS and CDR2 SASEGT. V gave up 4 bases and J gave up 8 bases; unmatched junction bases: 8. The DNA of the CDR3 is TGTGCCAGCAGTGCGTGGGACAGCCAAGATTCACCCCTCCACTTT. Its translation: CASSAWDSQDSPLHF.

This clonotype was picked up a small number of times. This chain links TRBV20-1 with TRBJ1-1; D perhaps matches TRBD1 (5 bases). Germline V gene sequence: CDR1 DFQATT, CDR2 SNEGSKA (reference sequence). V gave up 5 bases and J gave up 0 bases, with 13 bases separating them. This CDR3 is built from 14 residues. CDR3 region: CSAPRQRLNTEAFF. The CDR3 DNA is TGCAGTGCTCCGAGACAGCGTTTGAACACTGAAGCTTTCTTT.

Here the CDR3 DNA reads TGTGCCAGCAGCTTAGCGGGACTAGCGGGTCCCGGGGAGCTGTTTTTT. This gives the protein CASSLAGLAGPGELFF. The rearrangement links TRBV7-9 to TRBJ2-2, with 12 bases matching TRBD2. Germline trimming cut 0 bases from V and 6 bases from J; bases unmatched to any gene: 2. The CDR3 is made up of 16 amino acids. Germline CDR1 SEHNR, CDR2 FQNEAQ (reference sequence).

The gene calls are TRBV9 and TRBJ1-3; D gene uncertain. The V and J ends lost 3 bases and 2 bases respectively, with 6 bases between them. CDR1 and CDR2 (germline): SGDLS, YYNGEE. CDR3 length equals 13 residues. The chain's CDR3 is CASSGTAGNTIYF. CDR3 sequence (DNA): TGTGCCAGCAGCGGGACCGCTGGAAACACCATATATTTT.

This chain joins TRBV10-3 and TRBJ2-1; D might be TRBD1 (5 bases). CDR3 length equals 14 residues. The germline gives CDR1 ENHRY, CDR2 SYGVKD. Trimming shortened V by 10 bases and J by 8 bases, and 21 bases separated the two germline ends. DNA for the CDR3: TGTGCCACCCTATCCAGCGTGGGGCTGGATGAGCAGTTCTTC. Its translation: CATLSSVGLDEQFF.

This clonotype was seen only a few times. This rearrangement joins TRBV4-3 to TRBJ2-3; 7 bases match TRBD2. This CDR3 has 16 residues. Germline CDR1 and CDR2: LGHNA and YSLEER. V shed 0 bases and J 2 bases; nucleotides not matched to a gene: 5. The CDR3 reads CASSQEQRGLTDTQYF. CDR3 coding DNA: TGCGCCAGCAGCCAAGAGCAGCGGGGACTCACAGATACGCAGTATTTT.

V gene TRBV7-2 combines with J gene TRBJ2-5; D gene uncertain. CDR3 length: 11 residues. The germline CDR1 and CDR2 sequences are SGHTA and FQGNSA. Trimming took off 5 bases at V and 13 bases at J, with 14 bases between the two ends. The CDR3 DNA is TGTGCCAGCAGCCCCAACAGAGTGGGGTACTTC. This translates into CASSPNRVGYF.

The chain couples TRBV7-9 to TRBJ1-5, with D tentatively TRBD1 (6 bases). Trimming pared 5 bases from V and 7 bases from J, leaving 15 bases between. CDR3 size: 14 residues. CDR1 is SEHNR, CDR2 FQNEAQ, per germline (reference sequence). CDR3 nucleotide sequence: TGTGCCAGCAGCCTCCCGGGCCAGGGGCAGCCCCAGCATTTT. The encoded protein is CASSLPGQGQPQHF.

A few counts support this clonotype. The gene calls are TRBV12-3 or TRBV12-4 and TRBJ2-3, with 8 positions matching TRBD2. Germline trimming cut 5 bases from V and 6 bases from J; bases unmatched to any gene: 13. The CDR3 is 16 amino acids. The CDR3 loop reads CASSPRQAGGRDTQYF. The CDR3 coding sequence is TGTGCCAGCAGTCCCCGCCAGGCGGGAGGCCGTGATACGCAGTATTTT.